This T cell receptor beta chain was identified in a study of blood T cell repertoires in COVID-19. Overall study: Samples came from the United States, Italy and Spain, spanning acute and convalescent COVID-19.

Assay used: immunoSEQ multiplex PCR; TCRdb lists only in-frame clones, some missing. Of about 160,000 clones in the sample, roughly 82% are singletons; the top ten hold 5.5% to 7.5%. Seattle's enrolled individuals joined amid active infection and were then monitored longitudinally. V lost 1 base, J lost 4 bases, and 5 bases stayed unmatched. The CDR3 length is 15 residues. CDR1 and CDR2 from the germline V gene are MGHRA and YSYEKL. The TCR was taken from a middle-aged woman with COVID-19, enrolled during active disease. Source material: peripheral blood. This chain links TRBV4-1 with TRBJ2-7; 9 nucleotides line up with TRBD1. The CDR3 loop reads CASSQAHGQGYEQYV. The CDR3 DNA reads as TGCGCCAGCAGCCAAGCCCACGGACAGGGGTACGAGCAGTACGTC.